The rows below give T cell receptor beta chains drawn from one sample of a study of blood T cells in healthy people across ages. Using its own MiXCR run on the 5' RACE reads, TCRdb lists one record per CDR3 protein. The table shows over a million distinct CDR3 sequences, with about 42% occurring only once. Sequenced: blood. Receptors were obtained from a woman in her late teens or twenties in good health. CDR3s include the opening cysteine and the closing phenylalanine or tryptophan. The order of the fields is CDR3 DNA, CDR3 protein, J gene, V gene, D gene, clone size. D genes are given only for firm matches. A row's size may be missing; if present it is once, few, many or a size class.

CDR3nt: TGTGCCAGCAGTTTATACTCGGTAGGCAGCACAGATACGCAGTATTTT; CDR3aa: CASSLYSVGSTDTQYF; j_gene: TRBJ2-3; v_gene: TRBV28; d_gene: .; abundance: .
CDR3nt: TGTGCCAGTAGAGGGGAGGGGGGCTACGTGCAGTACTTC; CDR3aa: CASRGEGGYVQYF; j_gene: TRBJ2-7; v_gene: TRBV6-6; d_gene: .; abundance: .
CDR3nt: TGCGCCAGCAGCTCCTCCGGGACGAACTACAATGAGCAGTTCTTC; CDR3aa: CASSSSGTNYNEQFF; j_gene: TRBJ2-1; v_gene: TRBV5-1; d_gene: .; abundance: .
CDR3nt: TGTGCCAGCAGGCAGACGGGACGGTATTATGGCTACACCTTC; CDR3aa: CASRQTGRYYGYTF; j_gene: TRBJ1-2; v_gene: TRBV12-3/TRBV12-4; d_gene: .; abundance: once
CDR3nt: TGCGCCAGCAGCCAAGAACGAGTGGACAGGGGGCATAACTATGGCTACACCTTC; CDR3aa: CASSQERVDRGHNYGYTF; j_gene: TRBJ1-2; v_gene: TRBV4-3; d_gene: TRBD1; abundance: few
CDR3nt: TGTGCCAGCAGCGGGAGGGACACGAATGAGCAGTTCTTC; CDR3aa: CASSGRDTNEQFF; j_gene: TRBJ2-1; v_gene: TRBV7-2; d_gene: .; abundance: .
CDR3nt: TGCAGTGCTCCACGGGGGGCCCTCACAGATACGCAGTATTTT; CDR3aa: CSAPRGALTDTQYF; j_gene: TRBJ2-3; v_gene: TRBV20-1; d_gene: .; abundance: .
CDR3nt: TGCAGTGCTAGAGATCACGGGGGGGGATCCTACAATGAGCAGTACTTC; CDR3aa: CSARDHGGGSYNEQYF; j_gene: TRBJ2-7; v_gene: TRBV20-1; d_gene: TRBD2; abundance: few
CDR3nt: TGTGCCAGCAGCTCGGGACAGTCGAGCTCCTATAATTCACCCCTCCACTTT; CDR3aa: CASSSGQSSSYNSPLHF; j_gene: TRBJ1-6; v_gene: TRBV7-2; d_gene: TRBD1; abundance: .
CDR3nt: TGTGCCAGCAGCCCGCTCGGGTCCAGCTCCTACGAGCAGTACTTC; CDR3aa: CASSPLGSSSYEQYF; j_gene: TRBJ2-7; v_gene: TRBV9; d_gene: .; abundance: few
CDR3nt: TGTGCCAGCAGTTTACAACCACAGGGTTCTTACTATGGCTACACCTTC; CDR3aa: CASSLQPQGSYYGYTF; j_gene: TRBJ1-2; v_gene: TRBV28; d_gene: .; abundance: .
CDR3nt: TGTGCCATCACCACGGACAGGGGGTTCAGATCGCTCGACGAGCAGTACTTC; CDR3aa: CAITTDRGFRSLDEQYF; j_gene: TRBJ2-7; v_gene: TRBV10-3; d_gene: TRBD1; abundance: few
CDR3nt: TGTGCCAGCAGCACCCGACAGGGGTGGGTCTATGGCTACACCTTC; CDR3aa: CASSTRQGWVYGYTF; j_gene: TRBJ1-2; v_gene: TRBV11-2; d_gene: TRBD1; abundance: .
CDR3nt: TGCGCCAGCAGCTTGGACTACAGTAACACTGAAGCTTTCTTT; CDR3aa: CASSLDYSNTEAFF; j_gene: TRBJ1-1; v_gene: TRBV5-1; d_gene: .; abundance: .
CDR3nt: TGTGCCAGCAGCTTAGCCCGGACTAGCGGGCTCTCCTACGAGCAGTACTTC; CDR3aa: CASSLARTSGLSYEQYF; j_gene: TRBJ2-7; v_gene: TRBV7-2; d_gene: TRBD2; abundance: .
CDR3nt: TGCGCCAGCAGCTTGGATCTCAGGTACCGAGAATCACACGAGCAGTACTTC; CDR3aa: CASSLDLRYRESHEQYF; j_gene: TRBJ2-7; v_gene: TRBV5-1; d_gene: .; abundance: few
CDR3nt: TGTGCCAGCAGTTTTCGAGAGACAGGGAACACCGAGCAGTACTTC; CDR3aa: CASSFRETGNTEQYF; j_gene: TRBJ2-7; v_gene: TRBV12-3/TRBV12-4; d_gene: TRBD1; abundance: .
CDR3nt: TGTGCCAGCACCCTGGACAGGGACAATGAGCAGTTCTTC; CDR3aa: CASTLDRDNEQFF; j_gene: TRBJ2-1; v_gene: TRBV6-2/TRBV6-3; d_gene: TRBD1; abundance: once
CDR3nt: TGCAGTGCTAGAGAACACAGCCAAGAGACCCAGTACTTC; CDR3aa: CSAREHSQETQYF; j_gene: TRBJ2-5; v_gene: TRBV20-1; d_gene: .; abundance: few
CDR3nt: TGTGCCAGCAGCTATCCGGGAGCCACCGAGCAGTACTTC; CDR3aa: CASSYPGATEQYF; j_gene: TRBJ2-7; v_gene: TRBV7-2; d_gene: .; abundance: .
CDR3nt: TGTGCCAGCATAGGCAGTCTACAAGAGACCCAGTACTTC; CDR3aa: CASIGSLQETQYF; j_gene: TRBJ2-5; v_gene: TRBV6-5; d_gene: .; abundance: few
CDR3nt: TGTGCCAGCAGTCCGAGACTCCGGGAACATGAGCAGTTCTTC; CDR3aa: CASSPRLREHEQFF; j_gene: TRBJ2-1; v_gene: TRBV27; d_gene: .; abundance: .
CDR3nt: TGCAGCGTTGATTACAGGGGGTTGAACACTGAAGCTTTCTTT; CDR3aa: CSVDYRGLNTEAFF; j_gene: TRBJ1-1; v_gene: TRBV29-1; d_gene: TRBD1; abundance: few
CDR3nt: TGTGCCAGCAGCTCCAGTACCAGGGCAAGCTCCTACAATGAGCAGTTCTTC; CDR3aa: CASSSSTRASSYNEQFF; j_gene: TRBJ2-1; v_gene: TRBV7-9; d_gene: .; abundance: .
CDR3nt: TGTGCCAGCAGCGTAGGCATAGAGGGAAAGGCCTACGAGCAGTACTTC; CDR3aa: CASSVGIEGKAYEQYF; j_gene: TRBJ2-7; v_gene: TRBV9; d_gene: .; abundance: .